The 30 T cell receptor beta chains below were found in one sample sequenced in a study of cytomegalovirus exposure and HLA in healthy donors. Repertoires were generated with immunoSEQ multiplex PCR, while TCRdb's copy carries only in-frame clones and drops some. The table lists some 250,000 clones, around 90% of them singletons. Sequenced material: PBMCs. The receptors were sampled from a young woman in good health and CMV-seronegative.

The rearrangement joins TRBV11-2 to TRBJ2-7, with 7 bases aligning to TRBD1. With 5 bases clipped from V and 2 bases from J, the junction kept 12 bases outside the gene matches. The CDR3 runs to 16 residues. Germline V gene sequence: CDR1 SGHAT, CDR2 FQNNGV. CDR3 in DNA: TGTGCCAGCAGCCGATCGTCGACAGGGACCACCTACGAGCAGTACTTC. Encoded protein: CASSRSSTGTTYEQYF.

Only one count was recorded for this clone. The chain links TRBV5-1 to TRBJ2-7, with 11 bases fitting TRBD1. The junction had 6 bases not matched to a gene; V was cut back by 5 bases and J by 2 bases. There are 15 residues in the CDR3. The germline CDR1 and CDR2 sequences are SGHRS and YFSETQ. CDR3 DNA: TGCGCCAGCAGGGAGGGACAGGGGGTCGCCTACGAGCAGTACTTC. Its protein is CASREGQGVAYEQYF.

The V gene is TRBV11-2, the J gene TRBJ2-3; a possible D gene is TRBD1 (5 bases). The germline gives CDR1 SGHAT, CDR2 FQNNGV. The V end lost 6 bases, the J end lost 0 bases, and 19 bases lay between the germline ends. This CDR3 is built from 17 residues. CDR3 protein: CASRVSFRTLSTDTQYF. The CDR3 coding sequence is TGTGCCAGCAGGGTTTCTTTCAGGACACTTAGCACAGATACGCAGTATTTT. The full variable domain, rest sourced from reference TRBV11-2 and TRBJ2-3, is EAGVAQSPRYKIIEKRQSVAFWCNPISGHATLYWYQQILGQGPKLLIQFQNNGVVDDSQLPKDRFSAERLKGVDSTLKIQPAKLEDSAVYLCASRVSFRTLSTDTQYFGPGTRLTVL.

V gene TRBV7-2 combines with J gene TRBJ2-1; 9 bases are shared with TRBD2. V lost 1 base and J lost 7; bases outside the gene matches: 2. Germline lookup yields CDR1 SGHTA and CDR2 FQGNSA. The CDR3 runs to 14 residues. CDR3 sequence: CASSLGLAGNEQFF. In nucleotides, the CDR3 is TGTGCCAGCAGCTTAGGCCTAGCGGGGAATGAGCAGTTCTTC.

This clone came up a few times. The CDR3 nucleotides read TGTGCCAGCAGCTTGGAACGGTTCTACGAGCAGTACTTC. Its translation is CASSLERFYEQYF. The chain joins TRBV5-6 to TRBJ2-7, with D uncertain. V lost 0 bases to trimming and J lost 3 bases, with 7 bases between them. CDR1 and CDR2 (germline): SGHDT, YYEEEE. The CDR3 extends over 13 amino acids.

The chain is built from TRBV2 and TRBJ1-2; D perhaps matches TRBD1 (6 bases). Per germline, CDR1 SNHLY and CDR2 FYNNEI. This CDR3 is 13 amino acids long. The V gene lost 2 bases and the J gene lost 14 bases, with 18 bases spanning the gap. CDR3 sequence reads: CASSEHQDSARTF. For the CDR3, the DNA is TGTGCCAGCAGTGAACACCAGGACAGTGCTAGAACCTTC.

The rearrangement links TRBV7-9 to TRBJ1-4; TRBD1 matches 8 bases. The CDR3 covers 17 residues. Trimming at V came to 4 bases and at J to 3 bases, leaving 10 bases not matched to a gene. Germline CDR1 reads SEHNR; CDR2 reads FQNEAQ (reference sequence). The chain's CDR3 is CASSWAGGPFANEKLFF. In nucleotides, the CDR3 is TGTGCCAGCAGCTGGGCAGGGGGCCCCTTTGCTAATGAAAAACTGTTTTTT. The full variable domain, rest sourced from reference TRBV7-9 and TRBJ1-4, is DTGVSQNPRHKITKRGQNVTFRCDPISEHNRLYWYRQTLGQGPEFLTYFQNEAQLEKSRLLSDRFSAERPKGSFSTLEIQRTEQGDSAMYLCASSWAGGPFANEKLFFGSGTQLSVL.

In nucleotides, the CDR3 is TGTGCCAGCAGTTACCAGACACCGCCGAACACCGGGGAGCTGTTTTTT. It yields the protein CASSYQTPPNTGELFF. This chain joins TRBV6-5 and TRBJ2-2, with D unresolved. Between the trimmed V and J ends, which lost 2 bases and 0 bases, there was a span of 10 bases. Germline CDR1 and CDR2: MNHEY and SVGAGI. This CDR3 comprises 16 residues.

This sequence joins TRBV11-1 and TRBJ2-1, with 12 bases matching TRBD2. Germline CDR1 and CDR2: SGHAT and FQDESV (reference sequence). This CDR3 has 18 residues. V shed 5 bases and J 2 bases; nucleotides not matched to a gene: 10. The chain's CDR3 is CASSSRLAGVFPYNEQFF. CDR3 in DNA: TGTGCCAGCAGCAGTAGACTAGCGGGGGTCTTCCCCTACAATGAGCAGTTCTTC.

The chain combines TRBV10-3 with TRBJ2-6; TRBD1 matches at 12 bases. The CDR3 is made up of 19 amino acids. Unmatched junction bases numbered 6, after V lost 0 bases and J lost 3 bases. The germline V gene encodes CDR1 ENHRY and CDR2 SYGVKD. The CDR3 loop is CAISESIGTGGDGANVLTF. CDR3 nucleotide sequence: TGTGCCATCAGTGAGTCGATCGGGACAGGGGGCGATGGGGCCAACGTCCTGACTTTC.

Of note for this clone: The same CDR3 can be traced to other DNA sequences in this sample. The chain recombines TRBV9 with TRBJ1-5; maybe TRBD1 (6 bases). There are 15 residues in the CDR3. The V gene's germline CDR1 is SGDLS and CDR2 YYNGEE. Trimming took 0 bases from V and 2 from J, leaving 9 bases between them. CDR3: CASSVGGGGNQPQHF. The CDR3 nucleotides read TGTGCCAGCAGCGTAGGAGGGGGGGGCAATCAGCCCCAGCATTTT.

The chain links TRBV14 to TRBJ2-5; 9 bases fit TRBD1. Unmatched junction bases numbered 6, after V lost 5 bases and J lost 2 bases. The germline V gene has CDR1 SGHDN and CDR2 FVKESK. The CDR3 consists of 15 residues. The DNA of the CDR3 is TGTGCCAGCAGCTCTGGACAGGGGAGGCAAGAGACCCAGTACTTC. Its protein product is CASSSGQGRQETQYF.

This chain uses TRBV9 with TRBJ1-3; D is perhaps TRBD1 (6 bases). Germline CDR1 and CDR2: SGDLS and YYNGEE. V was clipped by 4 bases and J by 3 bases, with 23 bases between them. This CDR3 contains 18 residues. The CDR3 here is CASSPRDVGGAFGNTIYF. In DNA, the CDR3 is TGTGCCAGCAGCCCCAGAGATGTTGGGGGCGCATTTGGAAACACCATATATTTT.

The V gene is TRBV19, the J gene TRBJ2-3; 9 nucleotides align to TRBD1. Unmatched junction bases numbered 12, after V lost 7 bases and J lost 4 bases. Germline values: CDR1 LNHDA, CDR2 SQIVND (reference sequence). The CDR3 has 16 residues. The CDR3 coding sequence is TGTGCCAGTACCCCTCGCGGGACAGGGCTTGCAGATACGCAGTATTTT. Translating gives CASTPRGTGLADTQYF.

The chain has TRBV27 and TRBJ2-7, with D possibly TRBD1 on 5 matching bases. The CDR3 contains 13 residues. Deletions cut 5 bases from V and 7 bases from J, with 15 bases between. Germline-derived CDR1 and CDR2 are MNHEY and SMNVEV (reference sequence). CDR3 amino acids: CASSQTDSTEQYF. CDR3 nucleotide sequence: TGTGCCAGCAGTCAGACAGACAGTACAGAGCAGTACTTC.

The CDR3 coding sequence is TGTGCCAGCAGCTTAGGGCCTACAGGGGGACCAACGAGCTACACCTTC. Its protein product is CASSLGPTGGPTSYTF. The V and J genes are TRBV7-9 and TRBJ1-2; 8 nucleotides match TRBD1. Per the germline V gene, CDR1 is SEHNR and CDR2 is FQNEAQ (reference sequence). V dropped 1 base and J dropped 9; count of bases not matched to a gene: 13. The length of the CDR3 is 16 residues.

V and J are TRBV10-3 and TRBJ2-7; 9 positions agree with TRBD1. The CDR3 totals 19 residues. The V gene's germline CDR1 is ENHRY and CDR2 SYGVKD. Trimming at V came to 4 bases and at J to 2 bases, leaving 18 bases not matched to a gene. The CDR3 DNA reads TGTGCCATCAGTGGTTACAGGGGGCCCTTCTCCCAGTCAACCTACGAGCAGTACTTC. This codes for CAISGYRGPFSQSTYEQYF.

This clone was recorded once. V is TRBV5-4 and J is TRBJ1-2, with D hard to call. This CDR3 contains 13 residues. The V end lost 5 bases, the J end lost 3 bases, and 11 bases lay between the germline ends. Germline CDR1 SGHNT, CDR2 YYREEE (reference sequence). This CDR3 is CASRRPRDYGYTF. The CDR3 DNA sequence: TGTGCCAGCAGACGCCCTAGAGACTATGGCTACACCTTC.

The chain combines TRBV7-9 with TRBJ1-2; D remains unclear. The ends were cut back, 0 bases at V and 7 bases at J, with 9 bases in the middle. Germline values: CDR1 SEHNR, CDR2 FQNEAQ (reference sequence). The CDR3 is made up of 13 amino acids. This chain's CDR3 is CASSLAYEFGYTF. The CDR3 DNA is TGTGCCAGCAGCTTAGCGTACGAGTTTGGCTACACCTTC.

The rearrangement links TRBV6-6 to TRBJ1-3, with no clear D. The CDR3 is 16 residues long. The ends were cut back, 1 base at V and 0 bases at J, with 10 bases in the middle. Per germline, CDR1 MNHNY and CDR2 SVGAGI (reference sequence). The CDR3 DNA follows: TGTGCCAGCAGTTACTTCCAGGCAAGCTCTGGAAACACCATATATTTT. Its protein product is CASSYFQASSGNTIYF.

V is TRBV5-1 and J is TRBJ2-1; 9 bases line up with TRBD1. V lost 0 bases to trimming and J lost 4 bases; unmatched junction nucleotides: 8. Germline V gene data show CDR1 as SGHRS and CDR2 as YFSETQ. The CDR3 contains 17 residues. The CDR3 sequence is CASSLVMGQGLYNEQFF. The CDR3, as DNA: TGCGCCAGCAGCTTGGTTATGGGACAGGGACTTTACAATGAGCAGTTCTTC.

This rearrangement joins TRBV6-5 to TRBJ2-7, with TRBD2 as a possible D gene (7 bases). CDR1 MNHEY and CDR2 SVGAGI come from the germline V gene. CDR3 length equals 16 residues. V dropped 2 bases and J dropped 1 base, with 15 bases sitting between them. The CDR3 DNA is TGTGCCAGCAGTTACCCAGGAGGGGGGGCGTCCTACGAGCAGTACTTC. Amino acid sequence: CASSYPGGGASYEQYF.

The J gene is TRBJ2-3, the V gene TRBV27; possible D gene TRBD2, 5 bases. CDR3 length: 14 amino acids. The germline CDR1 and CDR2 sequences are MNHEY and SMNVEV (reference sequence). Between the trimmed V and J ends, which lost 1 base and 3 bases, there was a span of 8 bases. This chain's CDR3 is CASSLLEATDTQYF. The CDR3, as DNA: TGTGCCAGCAGTTTATTGGAGGCTACAGATACGCAGTATTTT.

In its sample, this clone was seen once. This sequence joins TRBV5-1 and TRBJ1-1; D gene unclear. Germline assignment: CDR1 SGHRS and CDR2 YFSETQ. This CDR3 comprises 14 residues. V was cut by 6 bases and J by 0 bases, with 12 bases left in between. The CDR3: CASTYGNMNTEAFF. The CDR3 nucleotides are TGCGCCAGCACCTACGGGAATATGAACACTGAAGCTTTCTTT.

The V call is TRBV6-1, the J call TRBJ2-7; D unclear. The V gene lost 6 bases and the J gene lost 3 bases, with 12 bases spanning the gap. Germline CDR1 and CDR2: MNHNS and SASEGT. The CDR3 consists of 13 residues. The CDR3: CASRSRQNYEQYV. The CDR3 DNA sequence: TGTGCCAGCAGGTCTCGGCAAAACTACGAGCAGTACGTC.

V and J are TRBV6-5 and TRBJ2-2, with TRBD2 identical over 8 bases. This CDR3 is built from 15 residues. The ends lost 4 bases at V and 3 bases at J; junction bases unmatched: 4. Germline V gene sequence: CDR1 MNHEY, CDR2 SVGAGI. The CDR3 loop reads CASSWGLVDTGELFF. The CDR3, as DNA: TGTGCCAGCAGTTGGGGACTAGTCGACACCGGGGAGCTGTTTTTT.

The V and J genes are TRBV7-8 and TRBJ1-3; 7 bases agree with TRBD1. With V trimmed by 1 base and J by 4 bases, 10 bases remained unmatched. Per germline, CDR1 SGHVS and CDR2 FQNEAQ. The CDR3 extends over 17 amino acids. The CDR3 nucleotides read TGTGCCAGCAGCTTAGTCTATCTAAGACAGGGCGGAAACACCATATATTTT. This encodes CASSLVYLRQGGNTIYF.

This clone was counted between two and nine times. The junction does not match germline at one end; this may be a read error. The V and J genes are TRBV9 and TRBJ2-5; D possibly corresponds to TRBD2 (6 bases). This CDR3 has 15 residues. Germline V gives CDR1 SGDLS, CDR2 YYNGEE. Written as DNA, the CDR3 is TGTGCCAGCAGCGTGGGGTGGAGGGCTCAAGGGACCCAGTACTTC. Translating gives CASSVGWRAQGTQYF.

Here the CDR3 reads CASSFEDTYEQYV. The CDR3 DNA sequence: TGTGCCAGCAGCTTTGAGGATACCTACGAGCAGTACGTC. V and J are TRBV11-2 and TRBJ2-7; D is uncertain. Per germline, CDR1 SGHAT and CDR2 FQNNGV. The CDR3 consists of 13 residues. Trimming removed 3 bases from V and 2 bases from J, with 8 bases in between.

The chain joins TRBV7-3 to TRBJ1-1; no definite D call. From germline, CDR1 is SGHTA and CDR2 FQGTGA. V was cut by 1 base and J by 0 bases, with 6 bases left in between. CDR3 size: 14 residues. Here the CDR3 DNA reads TGTGCCAGCAGCTTAAGTAGTATGAACACTGAAGCTTTCTTT. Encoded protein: CASSLSSMNTEAFF.